This T cell receptor beta chain was obtained from a study of spatial heterogeneity in lung cancer. Whole-study context: A total of around 72 untreated early-stage non-small cell lung cancer patients served as donors.

Time point denoted: blood at routine non-recurrence follow-up after resection. This clonotype was counted many times. The germline V and J ends were trimmed by 5 bases and 6 bases, with 11 bases remaining between them. CDR1 MNHNS and CDR2 SASEGT come from the germline V gene. This CDR3 spans 12 amino acids. TCR cDNA molecules were tagged individually, and each one carried a unique molecular identifier. TCRdb recomputed calls from the 5' RACE reads with MiXCR, one row per CDR3 protein. The table records roughly 15,000 distinct CDR3 sequences, about 6% of them present only once. The sequencing used PBMCs, collected at follow-up. This sequence was found in a male donor with early-stage non-small cell lung cancer. The chain recombines TRBV6-1 with TRBJ2-7, with a tentative D call TRBD2 (5 bases). CDR3 sequence: CASSPFGIEQYF. The CDR3 DNA reads TGTGCCAGCAGTCCCTTCGGGATCGAGCAGTACTTC.